The 14 T cell receptor beta chains below come from one sample, sequenced in a study of blood T cell repertoires in COVID-19 (TCRdb year 2020). The library was prepared using the immunoSEQ multiplex PCR assay. The immuneACCESS repertoire file appears here via TCRdb, limited to in-frame rearrangements. These files lack a portion of the clones; in checked studies, under half of the deficit traces to unresolved V genes, and the cause of the others is not known. Present in this sample are 90,000 or so clones, roughly 72% of which were seen just once. Approximately 23% of the sample goes to the ten largest clones. Material: peripheral blood. All receptors come from a woman aged 55-75 years in a cohort sampled during active or convalescent COVID-19.

V is TRBV2 and J is TRBJ2-3; 12 nucleotides align to TRBD2. J lost 0 bases, V lost 5 bases, and 12 bases had no gene match. The CDR3 covers 19 residues. CDR1 is SNHLY, CDR2 FYNNEI, per germline. CDR3 bases: TGTGCCAGCAGTCCTCCGACTAGCGGGGGCCTATATAGCACAGATACGCAGTATTTT. It is translated as CASSPPTSGGLYSTDTQYF.

J is TRBJ1-5 and V is TRBV27, with a weak D call TRBD1 (5 bases). CDR3 length equals 14 residues. The V gene lost 3 bases and the J gene lost 6 bases, with 12 bases spanning the gap. Germline V gene sequence: CDR1 MNHEY, CDR2 SMNVEV (reference sequence). The DNA of the CDR3 is TGTGCCAGCAGTTTCGGCAGGGAAGGTCAGCCCCAGCATTTT. It specifies CASSFGREGQPQHF.

This clone has just a few counts. A junction boundary mismatches the germline segment, possibly from a read error. V gene TRBV5-1 combines with J gene TRBJ2-7, with 8 bases matching TRBD1. This CDR3 is built from 15 residues. Germline V gene lookup returns CDR1 SGHRS and CDR2 YFSETQ. CDR3 nucleotide sequence: TGCGCCAGCAGCTTGCGTGGACAGGGTTCCTCCGAGCAGTACTTC. Its protein is CASSLRGQGSSEQYF.

This clone came up a few times. Within the sample, other DNA sequences also encode this same CDR3. The V call is TRBV6-5, the J call TRBJ1-1; 8 bases are a match to TRBD1. This CDR3 has 14 amino acids. Germline CDR1 MNHEY, CDR2 SVGAGI. The V and J ends lost 6 bases and 5 bases, in that order; junction bases with no gene match: 8. The CDR3 here is CASRPDRGGTEAFF. In DNA form, the CDR3 reads TGTGCCAGCAGACCAGACAGGGGAGGGACTGAAGCTTTCTTT.

This rearrangement joins TRBV29-1 to TRBJ2-1, with TRBD2 identical over 8 bases. J gave up 8 bases and V 2 bases, and 17 bases lay outside the gene matches. The CDR3 contains 17 residues. Germline V gene sequence: CDR1 SQVTM, CDR2 ANQGSEA. The CDR3 sequence: CSVESAAGTRAFDEQFF. CDR3 DNA: TGCAGCGTTGAATCTGCGGCCGGGACTAGAGCGTTTGATGAGCAGTTCTTC.

The V call is TRBV6-6, the J call TRBJ2-5; TRBD2 matches 10 bases. The CDR3 consists of 15 residues. The V gene end was trimmed by 6 bases and the J gene end by 4 bases; junction bases not matched to a gene: 8. Germline-derived CDR1 and CDR2 are MNHNY and SVGAGI (reference sequence). The CDR3 loop reads CASRTATSGLETQYF. The CDR3 nucleotides are TGTGCCAGCAGGACGGCGACTAGCGGGTTAGAGACCCAGTACTTC.

The CDR3 DNA reads TGTGCCAGCAGCCAAGGGACAGGGGATAGGACGGGCGGGGCCAACGTCCTGACTTTC. It encodes CASSQGTGDRTGGANVLTF. The V and J genes are TRBV4-2 and TRBJ2-6, with 9 bases aligning to TRBD1. This CDR3 comprises 19 residues. Trimming took 1 base from V and 4 from J; bases not matched to a gene: 11. From germline, CDR1 is LGHNA and CDR2 YNFKEQ.

The chain combines TRBV29-1 with TRBJ2-5; D uncertain. V was shortened by 7 bases and J by 5 bases, with 14 bases between the two germline ends. This CDR3 spans 12 amino acids. CDR1 and CDR2 from the germline V gene are SQVTM and ANQGSEA. The CDR3 nucleotides read TGCAGCGCCCAGACACACATGGAGACCCAGTACTTC. This translates into CSAQTHMETQYF.

This chain connects TRBV6-2 or TRBV6-3 to TRBJ2-7; maybe TRBD1 (6 bases). V was clipped by 0 bases and J by 4 bases, with 16 bases between them. CDR3 length equals 16 residues. Germline CDR1 is MNHEY and CDR2 is SVGEGT. CDR3: CASSYSYVGRGYEQYF. The CDR3 region has the DNA TGTGCCAGCAGTTACTCTTACGTTGGCAGGGGATACGAGCAGTACTTC.

In its sample, this clone was seen once. The chain combines TRBV4-2 with TRBJ2-3; TRBD2 agrees at 8 bases. Germline V gene sequence: CDR1 LGHNA, CDR2 YNFKEQ. The CDR3 spans 16 residues. V shed 2 bases and J 4 bases; nucleotides not matched to a gene: 8. The CDR3 DNA follows: TGTGCCAGCAGCCAACAGCGGGGGCCAACGTCAGATACGCAGTATTTT. Protein product: CASSQQRGPTSDTQYF.

The chain recombines TRBV4-2 with TRBJ1-3, with 7 positions matching TRBD1. The CDR3 is 17 amino acids. Germline V CDR1 and CDR2: LGHNA, YNFKEQ. The junction had 9 bases not matched to a gene; V was cut back by 2 bases and J by 2 bases. The CDR3 loop reads CASSQSRQGLAGNTIYF. The CDR3 region has the DNA TGTGCCAGCAGCCAATCGCGACAGGGTCTTGCTGGAAACACCATATATTTT.

The gene calls are TRBV7-3 and TRBJ2-2, with 10 bases aligning to TRBD1. CDR1 and CDR2 (germline): SGHTA, FQGTGA. The CDR3 has 15 amino acids. J lost 7 bases, V lost 5 bases, and 7 bases had no gene match. The DNA for the CDR3 is TGTGCCAGCAGCCGGGGACAGGGGATAGGCGGGGAGCTGTTTTTT. This translates into CASSRGQGIGGELFF.

V and J are TRBV4-1 and TRBJ2-2, with D tentatively TRBD1 (6 bases). This CDR3 is 14 amino acids long. Germline CDR1 MGHRA, CDR2 YSYEKL. Trimming removed 6 bases at V and 5 bases at J, with 13 bases between. CDR3 nucleotide sequence: TGCGCCAGCAGACCTACAGGGTGGACCGGGGAGCTGTTTTTT. The encoded protein is CASRPTGWTGELFF.

J is TRBJ2-1 and V is TRBV9; D possibly corresponds to TRBD2 (7 bases). The CDR3 runs 14 residues. V lost 0 bases to trimming and J lost 12 bases, with 16 bases between them. CDR1 and CDR2 from the germline V gene are SGDLS and YYNGEE. Written as DNA, the CDR3 is TGTGCCAGCAGCGTAGGGGGGGGGCCCGATTGGCAGTTCTTC. It specifies CASSVGGGPDWQFF. Full variable domain (missing parts from reference TRBV9 and TRBJ2-1): DSGVTQTPKHLITATGQRVTLRCSPRSGDLSVYWYQQSLDQGLQFLIQYYNGEERAKGNILERFSAQQFPDLHSELNLSSLELGDSALYFCASSVGGGPDWQFFGPGTRLTVL.